This is a list of T cell receptor beta chains from one sample in a study of shared clonotypes between healthy human individuals. Method: immunoSEQ multiplex PCR; TCRdb's copy keeps in-frame clones and lacks some. This sample has 2.5 million or so clones; more than 90% occur once, and the top ten carry around 0.14%. The sequencing input was naive CD4+ T cells sorted from blood. All receptors come from a young man in good health. Each CDR3 is given with its conserved first and last residue. The order of the fields is D gene, V gene, J gene, clone size, CDR3 DNA, CDR3 protein. A D gene is named only where the DNA matches it firmly. Size is omitted from some rows. Given values are once, few, many or a class for expanded clones.

D: TRBD1
V: TRBV5-4
J: TRBJ2-1
size: -
DNA: TGTGCCAGCAGCCTCAACAGGGGGCCCTACAATGAGCAGTTCTTC
CDR3: CASSLNRGPYNEQFF

D: TRBD2
V: TRBV10-3
J: TRBJ2-1
size: once
DNA: TGTGCCATCAGCTTGGCCGGGACTAGCGGGATGAATGAGCAGTTCTTC
CDR3: CAISLAGTSGMNEQFF

D: -
V: TRBV6-5
J: TRBJ2-1
size: once
DNA: TGTGCCAGCAGTCCCCCTGGGGGTGAGCAGTTCTTC
CDR3: CASSPPGGEQFF

D: -
V: TRBV18
J: TRBJ1-1
size: -
DNA: TGTGCCAGCTCACCCGGGCGATACACTGAAGCTTTCTTT
CDR3: CASSPGRYTEAFF

D: -
V: TRBV18
J: TRBJ2-2
size: -
DNA: TGTGCCAGCTCACCAAACACAGTAGCGAACACCGGGGAGCTGTTTTTT
CDR3: CASSPNTVANTGELFF

D: TRBD1
V: TRBV29-1
J: TRBJ2-2
size: -
DNA: TGCAGCGGGGGACAGGGGGCGAACACCGGGGAGCTGTTTTTT
CDR3: CSGGQGANTGELFF

D: -
V: TRBV5-1
J: TRBJ1-3
size: -
DNA: TGCGCCAGCAGCTGGGACCGCAACTCTGGAAACACCATATATTTT
CDR3: CASSWDRNSGNTIYF

D: TRBD1
V: TRBV10-3
J: TRBJ1-1
size: -
DNA: TGTGCCATCAGTGAGTCGTTTGGGACAGGGGGCCGATACACTGAAGCTTTCTTT
CDR3: CAISESFGTGGRYTEAFF

D: -
V: TRBV7-6
J: TRBJ2-3
size: -
DNA: TGTGCCAGCAGCCCCGTGGATAGCACAGATACGCAGTATTTT
CDR3: CASSPVDSTDTQYF

D: -
V: TRBV19
J: TRBJ2-3
size: -
DNA: TGTGCCAGTAGCGACTGGCGCACAGATACGCAGTATTTT
CDR3: CASSDWRTDTQYF

D: -
V: TRBV4-2
J: TRBJ2-3
size: -
DNA: TGTGCCAGCAGCCAAGAATGGGGGGATACGCAGTATTTT
CDR3: CASSQEWGDTQYF

D: -
V: TRBV7-9
J: TRBJ2-2
size: once
DNA: TGTGCCAGCAGCTTAGGGGGCTCTGTCGGGGAGCTGTTTTTT
CDR3: CASSLGGSVGELFF

D: TRBD2
V: TRBV5-8
J: TRBJ2-1
size: -
DNA: TGTGCCAGCAGCCAGCGGGATCGGGACAATGAGCAGTTCTTC
CDR3: CASSQRDRDNEQFF

D: -
V: TRBV6-1
J: TRBJ1-5
size: -
DNA: TGTGCCAGCAGGCGGGACAGCAATCAGCCCCAGCATTTT
CDR3: CASRRDSNQPQHF

D: -
V: TRBV25-1
J: TRBJ1-1
size: -
DNA: TGTGCCAGCAGTCCCCAGACAGGGAACACTGAAGCTTTCTTT
CDR3: CASSPQTGNTEAFF

D: -
V: TRBV9
J: TRBJ2-2
size: -
DNA: TGTGCCAGCAGCGTAGTCGGGGGGCTCACCCGGGAGCTGTTTTTT
CDR3: CASSVVGGLTRELFF

D: -
V: TRBV5-1
J: TRBJ2-1
size: -
DNA: TGCGCCAGCAGCTTCGATGGACTCCCCTACAATGAGCAGTTCTTC
CDR3: CASSFDGLPYNEQFF

D: TRBD2
V: TRBV19
J: TRBJ2-1
size: -
DNA: TGTGCCAGTAGTATAGCCAGCGGGAGTCCTTGGGAGCAGTTCTTC
CDR3: CASSIASGSPWEQFF

D: -
V: TRBV7-2
J: TRBJ1-4
size: -
DNA: TGTGCCAGCAGCTTTCGCCCGGCGGGGTCAACTAATGAAAAACTGTTTTTT
CDR3: CASSFRPAGSTNEKLFF